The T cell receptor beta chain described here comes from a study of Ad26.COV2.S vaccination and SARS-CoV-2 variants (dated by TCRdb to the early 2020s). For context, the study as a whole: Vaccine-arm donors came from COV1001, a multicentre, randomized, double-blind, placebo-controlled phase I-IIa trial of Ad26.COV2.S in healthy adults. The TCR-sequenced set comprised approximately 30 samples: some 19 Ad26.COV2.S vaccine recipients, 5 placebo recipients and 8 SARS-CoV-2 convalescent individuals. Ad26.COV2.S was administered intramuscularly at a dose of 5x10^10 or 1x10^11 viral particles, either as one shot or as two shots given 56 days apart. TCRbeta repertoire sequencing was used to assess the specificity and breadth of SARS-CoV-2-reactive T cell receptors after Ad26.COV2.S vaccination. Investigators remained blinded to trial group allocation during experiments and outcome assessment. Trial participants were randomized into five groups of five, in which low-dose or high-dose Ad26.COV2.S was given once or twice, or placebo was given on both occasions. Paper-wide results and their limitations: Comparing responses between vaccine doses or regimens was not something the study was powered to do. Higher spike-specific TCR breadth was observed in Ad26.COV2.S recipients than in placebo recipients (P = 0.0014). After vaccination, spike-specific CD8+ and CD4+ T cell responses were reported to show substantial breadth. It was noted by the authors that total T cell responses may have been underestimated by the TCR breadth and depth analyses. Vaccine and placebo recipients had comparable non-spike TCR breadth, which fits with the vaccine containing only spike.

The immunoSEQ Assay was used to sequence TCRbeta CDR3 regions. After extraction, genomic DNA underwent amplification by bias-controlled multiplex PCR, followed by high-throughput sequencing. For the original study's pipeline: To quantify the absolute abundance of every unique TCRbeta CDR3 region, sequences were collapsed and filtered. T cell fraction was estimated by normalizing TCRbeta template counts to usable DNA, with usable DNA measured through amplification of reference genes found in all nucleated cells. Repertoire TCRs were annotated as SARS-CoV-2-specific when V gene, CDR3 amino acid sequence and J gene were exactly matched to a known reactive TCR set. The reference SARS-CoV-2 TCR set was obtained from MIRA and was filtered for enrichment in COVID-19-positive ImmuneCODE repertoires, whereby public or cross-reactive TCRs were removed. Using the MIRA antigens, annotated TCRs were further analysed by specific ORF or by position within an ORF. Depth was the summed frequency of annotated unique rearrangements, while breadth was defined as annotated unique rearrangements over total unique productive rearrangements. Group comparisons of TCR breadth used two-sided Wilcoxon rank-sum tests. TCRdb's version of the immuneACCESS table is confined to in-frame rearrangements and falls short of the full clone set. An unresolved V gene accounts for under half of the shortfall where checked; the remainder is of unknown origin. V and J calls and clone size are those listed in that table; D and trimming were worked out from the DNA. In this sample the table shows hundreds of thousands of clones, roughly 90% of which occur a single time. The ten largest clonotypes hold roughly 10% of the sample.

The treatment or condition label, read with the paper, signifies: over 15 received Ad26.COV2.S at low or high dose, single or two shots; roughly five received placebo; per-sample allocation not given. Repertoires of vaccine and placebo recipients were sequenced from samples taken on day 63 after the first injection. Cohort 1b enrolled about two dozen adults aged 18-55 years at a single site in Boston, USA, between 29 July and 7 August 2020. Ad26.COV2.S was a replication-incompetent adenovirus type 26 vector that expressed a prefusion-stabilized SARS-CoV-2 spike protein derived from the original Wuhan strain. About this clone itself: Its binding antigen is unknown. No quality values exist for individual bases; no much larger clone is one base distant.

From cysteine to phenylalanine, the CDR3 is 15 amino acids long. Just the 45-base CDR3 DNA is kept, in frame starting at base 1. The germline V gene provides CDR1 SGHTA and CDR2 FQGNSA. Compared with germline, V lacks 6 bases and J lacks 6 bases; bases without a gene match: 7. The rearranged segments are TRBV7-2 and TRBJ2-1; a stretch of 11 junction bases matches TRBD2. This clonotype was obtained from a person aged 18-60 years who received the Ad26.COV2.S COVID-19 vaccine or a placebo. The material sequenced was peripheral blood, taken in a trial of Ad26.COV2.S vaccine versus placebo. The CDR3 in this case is CASSTYSGRGNEQFF. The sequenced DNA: TGTGCCAGCAGTACCTATAGCGGGAGGGGCAATGAGCAGTTCTTC.